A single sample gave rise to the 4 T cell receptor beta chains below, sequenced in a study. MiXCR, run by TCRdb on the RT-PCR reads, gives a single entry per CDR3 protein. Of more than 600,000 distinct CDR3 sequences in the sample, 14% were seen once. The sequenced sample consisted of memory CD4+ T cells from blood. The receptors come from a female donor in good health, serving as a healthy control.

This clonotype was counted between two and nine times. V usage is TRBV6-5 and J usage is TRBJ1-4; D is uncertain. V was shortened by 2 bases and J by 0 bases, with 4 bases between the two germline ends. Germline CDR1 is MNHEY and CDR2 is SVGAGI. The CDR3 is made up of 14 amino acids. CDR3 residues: CASSYATTNEKLFF. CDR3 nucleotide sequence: TGTGCCAGCAGTTACGCGACAACTAATGAAAAACTGTTTTTT.

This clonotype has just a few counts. CDR3 sequence: CASSPVLAGNEQYF. CDR3 nucleotides: TGTGCCAGCAGCCCAGTTTTGGCTGGAAACGAGCAGTACTTC. The chain carries TRBV6-5 and TRBJ2-7; D gene ambiguous. This CDR3 has 14 residues. Germline V gives CDR1 MNHEY, CDR2 SVGAGI. Trimming stripped 6 bases from V and 5 bases from J, with 17 bases between.

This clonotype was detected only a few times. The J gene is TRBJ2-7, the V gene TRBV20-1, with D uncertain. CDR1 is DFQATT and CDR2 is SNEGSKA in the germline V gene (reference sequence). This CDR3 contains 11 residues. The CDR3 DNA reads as TGCTCTCCAGGCTTTCCCTACGAGCAGTACTTC. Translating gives CSPGFPYEQYF.

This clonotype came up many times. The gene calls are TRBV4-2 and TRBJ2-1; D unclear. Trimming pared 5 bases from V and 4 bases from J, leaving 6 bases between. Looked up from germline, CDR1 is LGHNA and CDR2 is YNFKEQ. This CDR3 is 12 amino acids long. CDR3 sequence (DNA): TGTGCCAGCAGCGATACTTACAATGAGCAGTTCTTC. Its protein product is CASSDTYNEQFF.